What follows are 6 T cell receptor beta chains derived from one specimen sequenced in a study of cytotoxic CD8 clonotypes in ibrutinib-treated CLL. The method was immunoSEQ multiplex PCR; TCRdb's version includes in-frame clones alone and lacks a portion of them. The sample shows more than 110,000 clones, 80% of them seen only once. The sample consisted of PBMCs, taken after 36 months of ibrutinib treatment. The receptors come from a human donor with chronic lymphocytic leukemia.

This clone was observed a few times. The genes are TRBV5-1 and TRBJ1-1; perhaps TRBD1 as D (5 bases). Germline CDR1 SGHRS, CDR2 YFSETQ. The V end lost 0 bases, the J end lost 4 bases, and 10 bases lay between the germline ends. The CDR3 is 14 residues long. CDR3 region: CASSLAPGGTEAFF. As DNA, the CDR3 is TGCGCCAGCAGCTTGGCCCCGGGGGGCACTGAAGCTTTCTTT.

The V call is TRBV11-2, the J call TRBJ1-2; 10 nucleotides match TRBD1. Germline CDR1 and CDR2: SGHAT and FQNNGV. The V and J ends lost 6 bases and 4 bases, in that order; junction bases with no gene match: 8. CDR3 size: 15 residues. CDR3 protein: CASSSPRDRGYGYTF. The CDR3 DNA reads as TGTGCCAGCAGTTCCCCCCGGGACAGGGGCTATGGCTACACCTTC. The whole variable domain, filled in from reference TRBV11-2 and TRBJ1-2, reads EAGVAQSPRYKIIEKRQSVAFWCNPISGHATLYWYQQILGQGPKLLIQFQNNGVVDDSQLPKDRFSAERLKGVDSTLKIQPAKLEDSAVYLCASSSPRDRGYGYTFGSGTRLTVV.

This chain uses TRBV7-6 with TRBJ2-2; maybe TRBD1 (5 bases). The CDR3 covers 13 residues. Deletions cut 3 bases from V and 6 bases from J, with 8 bases between. Germline values: CDR1 SGHVS, CDR2 FNYEAQ. This chain's CDR3 is CASSFQGAGELFF. The CDR3 coding sequence is TGTGCCAGCAGCTTTCAAGGGGCCGGGGAGCTGTTTTTT. Variable domain in full (rest from reference TRBV7-6 and TRBJ2-2): GAGVSQSPRYKVTKRGQDVALRCDPISGHVSLYWYRQALGQGPEFLTYFNYEAQQDKSGLPNDRFSAERPEGSISTLTIQRTEQRDSAMYRCASSFQGAGELFFGEGSRLTVL.

This CDR3 is CASSLDSLISGANVLTF. DNA for the CDR3: TGCGCCAGCAGCTTGGACAGCCTAATCTCTGGGGCCAACGTCCTGACTTTC. The V gene is TRBV5-1, the J gene TRBJ2-6; no clear D gene. The CDR3 consists of 17 residues. The V gene lost 0 bases and the J gene lost 0 bases, with 10 bases spanning the gap. CDR1 is SGHRS and CDR2 is YFSETQ in the germline V gene. Complete variable domain (other parts from reference TRBV5-1 and TRBJ2-6): KAGVTQTPRYLIKTRGQQVTLSCSPISGHRSVSWYQQTPGQGLQFLFEYFSETQRNKGNFPGRFSGRQFSNSRSEMNVSTLELGDSALYLCASSLDSLISGANVLTFGAGSRLTVL.

V usage is TRBV14 and J usage is TRBJ2-6, with D possibly being TRBD1 or TRBD2 (5 bases each). V dropped 1 base and J dropped 0 bases, with 10 bases sitting between them. This CDR3 spans 17 amino acids. Per germline, CDR1 SGHDN and CDR2 FVKESK. CDR3 nucleotide sequence: TGTGCCAGCAGCCAAGGGGGACCGGACTCTGGGGCCAACGTCCTGACTTTC. It codes for CASSQGGPDSGANVLTF.

The chain is built from TRBV29-1 and TRBJ1-4; D unresolved. Germline CDR1 reads SQVTM; CDR2 reads ANQGSEA. V shed 4 bases and J shed 7 bases, with 13 bases lying between them. This CDR3 has 13 amino acids. The CDR3 DNA reads TGCAGCGTTGGAGCGGGAGGCGGTGAAAAACTGTTTTTT. Its protein product is CSVGAGGGEKLFF.